Shown below are 21 T cell receptor beta chains from a single sample sequenced in a study of blood T cell repertoires in COVID-19. Only in-frame clones appear in the TCRdb table, and some are missing; sequencing was by immunoSEQ multiplex PCR. Altogether just under 350,000 clones are present, around 87% being singletons, with the ten largest covering roughly 6%. Material for sequencing was peripheral blood. These TCRs come from a woman aged 45-65 years with COVID-19, enrolled during active disease.

V usage is TRBV30 and J usage is TRBJ1-4; unclear D gene. This CDR3 is built from 15 residues. The germline gives CDR1 GTSNPN, CDR2 SVGIG (reference sequence). Trimming took 2 bases from V and 0 from J, leaving 10 bases between them. The CDR3: CAWSRGPATNEKLFF. DNA of the CDR3: TGTGCCTGGAGTCGCGGGCCTGCAACTAATGAAAAACTGTTTTTT.

V is TRBV5-1 and J is TRBJ2-2, with TRBD2 as a possible D gene (7 bases). Trimming shortened V by 4 bases and J by 5 bases, and 18 bases separated the two germline ends. Germline V gene data show CDR1 as SGHRS and CDR2 as YFSETQ. The CDR3 sequence is 16 residues long. CDR3: CASSPQGRGATGELFF. The CDR3 coding sequence is TGCGCCAGCAGCCCCCAGGGTCGGGGGGCAACCGGGGAGCTGTTTTTT.

The chain employs TRBV5-1 and TRBJ1-2; TRBD1 aligns across 9 bases. The germline CDR1 and CDR2 sequences are SGHRS and YFSETQ. The CDR3 loop spans 13 amino acids. The V segment lost 4 bases and the J segment 7 bases; nucleotides outside the gene matches: 5. As DNA, the CDR3 is TGCGCCAGCAGCAAGGGGGACAGGGCTGGCTACACCTTC. It is translated as CASSKGDRAGYTF. Full variable domain (remainder filled in from reference TRBV5-1 and TRBJ1-2): KAGVTQTPRYLIKTRGQQVTLSCSPISGHRSVSWYQQTPGQGLQFLFEYFSETQRNKGNFPGRFSGRQFSNSRSEMNVSTLELGDSALYLCASSKGDRAGYTFGSGTRLTVV.

This chain joins TRBV5-1 and TRBJ2-1; 7 bases fit TRBD1. With V trimmed by 4 bases and J by 0 bases, 7 bases remained unmatched. The CDR3 covers 16 residues. The germline V gene has CDR1 SGHRS and CDR2 YFSETQ. The CDR3 DNA reads TGCGCCAGCAGCATACAGGGGAAAAGCTCCTACAATGAGCAGTTCTTC. Translation: CASSIQGKSSYNEQFF.

This chain uses TRBV14 with TRBJ2-7; 14 nucleotides line up with TRBD2. The J segment lost 3 bases and the V segment lost 3 bases, leaving 10 bases of the junction unmatched. The germline V gene has CDR1 SGHDN and CDR2 FVKESK. This CDR3 is 18 amino acids long. CDR3 bases: TGTGCCAGCAGCCATGGACTAGCGGGAGGAAATGTACTCTACGAGCAGTACTTC. Translating gives CASSHGLAGGNVLYEQYF. Full variable domain (outside the CDR3, taken from reference TRBV14 and TRBJ2-7): EAGVTQFPSHSVIEKGQTVTLRCDPISGHDNLYWYRRVMGKEIKFLLHFVKESKQDESGMPNNRFLAERTGGTYSTLKVQPAELEDSGVYFCASSHGLAGGNVLYEQYFGPGTRLTVT.

The rearrangement uses TRBV27 and TRBJ2-7; perhaps TRBD2 as D (6 bases). The CDR3 length is 13 residues. Looked up from germline, CDR1 is MNHEY and CDR2 is SMNVEV (reference sequence). V was shortened by 3 bases and J by 4 bases, with 10 bases between the two germline ends. The CDR3 region has the DNA TGTGCCAGCAGTTTGACTAGTGAGTACGAGCAGTACTTC. Its protein is CASSLTSEYEQYF.

V gene TRBV15 combines with J gene TRBJ2-5; 12 bases align to TRBD2. Germline-derived CDR1 and CDR2 are LNHNV and YYDKDF (reference sequence). The CDR3 has 23 amino acids. V gave up 3 bases and J gave up 0 bases; unmatched junction bases: 23. CDR3 coding DNA: TGTGCCACCAGCAGGAAGAGATATCCGGCGACTAGCGGGAGTCCTAGGTACCAAGAGACCCAGTACTTC. It codes for CATSRKRYPATSGSPRYQETQYF.

The CDR3 protein is CASSRDRGKETQYF. CDR3 sequence (DNA): TGTGCCAGCAGTCGGGACAGGGGGAAAGAGACCCAGTACTTC. The rearrangement joins TRBV2 to TRBJ2-5, with 11 bases that match TRBD1. The CDR3 is 14 residues long. The germline gives CDR1 SNHLY, CDR2 FYNNEI. V shed 5 bases and J 3 bases; nucleotides not matched to a gene: 2.

This chain uses TRBV6-6 with TRBJ2-7; weak D call: TRBD2 (6 bases). V was pared by 7 bases and J by 2 bases, with 15 bases between. Looked up from germline, CDR1 is MNHNY and CDR2 is SVGAGI (reference sequence). The CDR3 spans 14 residues. The chain's CDR3 is CASTLGSGAYEQYF. The CDR3 coding sequence is TGTGCCAGCACCCTCGGGTCGGGAGCCTACGAGCAGTACTTC.

This clone was counted a single time. The rearrangement joins TRBV5-1 to TRBJ1-1; no reliable D call. The CDR3 is 14 residues long. Germline V gives CDR1 SGHRS, CDR2 YFSETQ. V was pared by 4 bases and J by 5 bases, with 15 bases between. CDR3 amino acids: CASSQTVVRTEAFF. CDR3 sequence (DNA): TGCGCCAGCAGCCAGACGGTCGTGAGGACTGAAGCTTTCTTT.

V and J are TRBV19 and TRBJ1-2, with 7 bases matching TRBD1. There are 13 residues in the CDR3. Germline loops: CDR1 LNHDA, CDR2 SQIVND (reference sequence). V trimming: 3 bases; J trimming: 6 bases; junction bases outside the gene matches: 4. The CDR3 bases are TGTGCCAGTAGTATGAGACAGGGAGATGGCTACACCTTC. Its translation: CASSMRQGDGYTF.

The chain is built from TRBV5-1 and TRBJ2-1; D is possibly TRBD2 (6 bases). Trimming shortened V by 0 bases and J by 4 bases, and 8 bases separated the two germline ends. The CDR3 totals 14 residues. Germline CDR1 and CDR2: SGHRS and YFSETQ. CDR3 in amino acids: CASSLEGTYNEQFF. The CDR3 nucleotides are TGCGCCAGCAGCTTGGAAGGGACTTACAATGAGCAGTTCTTC.

As DNA, the CDR3 is TGTGCCAGCAGCTTCCAAGCGGCCGAGGCTAATGAAAAACTGTTTTTT. This codes for CASSFQAAEANEKLFF. The chain links TRBV7-6 to TRBJ1-4; no firm D call. V lost 3 bases, J lost 3 bases, and 14 bases lay in between. The CDR3 is made up of 16 amino acids. Germline V gives CDR1 SGHVS, CDR2 FNYEAQ.

The chain has TRBV9 and TRBJ2-1, with TRBD2 matching 13 bases. With 3 bases clipped from V and 9 bases from J, the junction kept 9 bases outside the gene matches. Germline CDR1 SGDLS, CDR2 YYNGEE. This CDR3 contains 16 residues. The CDR3 spells CASSAVPLAGGLEQFF. CDR3 bases: TGTGCCAGCAGCGCCGTACCACTAGCGGGAGGGCTTGAGCAGTTCTTC.

The chain employs TRBV11-2 and TRBJ1-2; possible D gene TRBD1, 5 bases. The CDR3 length is 16 residues. V was clipped by 4 bases and J by 0 bases, with 15 bases between them. Germline-derived CDR1 and CDR2 are SGHAT and FQNNGV. The CDR3 DNA reads TGTGCCAGCAGCTGGAGATCAGGGTCGGCTAACTATGGCTACACCTTC. The encoded protein is CASSWRSGSANYGYTF.

DNA of the CDR3: TGTGCCAGCAGTTATACGAACACCGGGGAGCTGTTTTTT. Protein product: CASSYTNTGELFF. J is TRBJ2-2 and V is TRBV27; D is unclear. The V end was cut by 4 bases, the J end by 0 bases, with 3 bases between. The CDR3 has 13 amino acids. The germline CDR1 and CDR2 sequences are MNHEY and SMNVEV (reference sequence).

The chain recombines TRBV7-2 with TRBJ1-4; 9 bases are shared with TRBD1. CDR1 is SGHTA, CDR2 FQGNSA, per germline. CDR3 length equals 15 residues. The J segment lost 5 bases and the V segment lost 3 bases, leaving 4 bases of the junction unmatched. CDR3 sequence: CASSFPTGGNEKLFF. Here the CDR3 DNA reads TGTGCCAGCAGCTTTCCGACAGGGGGAAATGAAAAACTGTTTTTT.

This chain links TRBV4-1 with TRBJ2-5, with 8 bases that match TRBD2. CDR1 MGHRA and CDR2 YSYEKL come from the germline V gene. With V trimmed by 1 base and J by 2 bases, 6 bases remained unmatched. The CDR3 is 16 amino acids. DNA of the CDR3: TGCGCCAGCAGCCAAGGGAGGACTAGCTATCAAGAGACCCAGTACTTC. Encoded protein: CASSQGRTSYQETQYF.

V and J are TRBV29-1 and TRBJ2-2; D is perhaps TRBD1 (6 bases). The germline V gene encodes CDR1 SQVTM and CDR2 ANQGSEA. V lost 5 bases to trimming and J lost 5 bases, with 12 bases between them. This CDR3 has 13 amino acids. CDR3 sequence (DNA): TGCAGCGTTTGGACAGCTAATACCGGGGAGCTGTTTTTT. Translation: CSVWTANTGELFF.

The chain couples TRBV5-1 to TRBJ2-3; TRBD2 aligns across 10 bases. The length of the CDR3 is 14 residues. Unmatched junction bases numbered 2, after V lost 3 bases and J lost 4 bases. Germline CDR1 is SGHRS and CDR2 is YFSETQ. For the CDR3, the DNA is TGCGCCAGCAGCTCTAGCGGGAGCGCAGATACGCAGTATTTT. As protein: CASSSSGSADTQYF.

CDR3 in DNA: TGTGCCAGCACCCCCTCTCTAGCGGTTGGCCCCTACGAGCAGTACTTC. Protein sequence: CASTPSLAVGPYEQYF. This chain connects TRBV27 to TRBJ2-7; 7 nucleotides align to TRBD2. After removal of 7 bases from V and 2 bases from J, the junction contained 14 bases not matched to a gene. The germline CDR1 and CDR2 sequences are MNHEY and SMNVEV (reference sequence). This CDR3 is built from 16 residues.